The present T cell receptor beta chain was sequenced within a study of blood T cell repertoires in COVID-19. Clones were read by immunoSEQ multiplex PCR, and TCRdb kept only the in-frame ones, dropping some. The sample consists of about 97,000 clones, around 87% of them appearing once. V trimming: 5 bases; J trimming: 8 bases; junction bases outside the gene matches: 9. CDR1 is SGHRS and CDR2 is YFSETQ in the germline V gene. This CDR3 is built from 13 residues. This TCR was recovered from a woman between 50 and 59 years old with COVID-19, enrolled during active disease. The chain carries TRBV5-1 and TRBJ1-2; 7 bases agree with TRBD1. Sequencing was performed on peripheral blood. The CDR3 DNA follows: TGCGCCAGCAGTGAGATCCAGGGGGGAGGCTACACCTTC. It codes for CASSEIQGGGYTF.